This T cell receptor (beta chain) was observed in a study of blood T cell repertoires in COVID-19 (dated by TCRdb to the early 2020s). For the study in its entirety: Samples from collaborators originated in the United States, Italy and Spain and spanned both the acute and convalescent phases of COVID-19. The material from the prospective study consisted of cDNA or gDNA derived from T cells, B-cell-depleted T cells, or PBMCs. Subjects who had been exposed to COVID-19, were actively infected with it, or had recovered from it provided the deeply sampled blood TCRbeta repertoires that made up the dataset. The repertoires were made available in a free public database intended to serve as a resource for research on the immune response to SARS-CoV-2. Samples came from the ongoing ImmuneRACE study (first 160 participants) plus 1,254 subjects from 6 global collaborators. Sample metadata almost always included a de-identified subject ID, COVID-19 status, age in years and sex. HLA class I and class II types, where available, came from metadata supplied by the sample provider rather than from assay-based typing.

TCRbeta CDR3 regions were amplified from genomic DNA by means of the immunoSEQ Assay, a bias-controlled multiplex PCR. The original pipeline was this. Nucleated cell counts per sample were estimated from amplification of reference gene primers within the assay. To quantify the absolute abundance of each unique TCRbeta CDR3 rearrangement, sequence reads were collapsed and filtered. For each sample, productive Simpson clonality was calculated as the square root of Simpson's diversity index over productive rearrangements. This is the immuneACCESS table as TCRdb keeps it, with only in-frame sequences that have V and J called. A part of the clones is gone; compared with another copy, unresolved V genes explain less than half, and the rest is unexplained. For V, J and clone size, that table is used; D and trimming come from the DNA. For this sample the table gives around 200,000 clones, of which about 88% were detected only once. The biggest ten clones account for approximately 1% of the sample.

Points the paper makes about the study in general: The quantity of clinical and demographic metadata differed by source and by participant and was supplied without curation.

In regard to this clone: What this receptor recognizes is not known. No clone much larger than this one lies a single base away; base qualities are absent.

Collaborating institutions collected whole blood in K2EDTA tubes following their own protocols. For TCRbeta analysis, collaborator samples were shipped as frozen whole blood, as isolated PBMCs, or as DNA extracted from either sample type. The germline V gene specifies SGHRS as CDR1 and YFSETQ as CDR2. Taken from cysteine to phenylalanine, the CDR3 has 12 residues. The read is trimmed to its CDR3 DNA, 36 bases read in frame from base 1. The junction carries 7 bases between V and J, which are trimmed by 2 bases and 6 bases respectively. This clonotype was sampled from a man younger than 40 with acute or convalescent COVID-19. Sequencing was carried out using peripheral blood. Recombination connected TRBV5-1 to TRBJ2-3, with the D gene too uncertain to name. The nucleotides are TGCGCCAGCAGCTTCTCTACCGATACGCAGTATTTT. This codes for CASSFSTDTQYF.